This is a list of T cell receptor beta chains from one sample in a study of CD8+ T cells in alopecia areata. Repertoires were generated with immunoSEQ multiplex PCR, while TCRdb's copy carries only in-frame clones and drops some. Of tens of thousands of clones in the sample, around 46% are singletons; the top ten hold 20%. The material sequenced was CD8+ T cells sorted from blood, taken at approximately week 37, from a patient treated with tofacitinib. All receptors derive from a human donor with alopecia areata. CDR3s include the opening cysteine and the closing phenylalanine or tryptophan. The order of the fields is J gene, clone size, V gene, D gene, CDR3 DNA, CDR3 protein. A D gene is named only where the DNA matches it firmly. Clone size is given for some rows only: seen once, a few or many times, or a class if the clone is expanded.

>TRBJ2-7|few|TRBV29-1|-
TGCAGCGTCGGGGCCCCAGGGAACTACGAGCAGTACTTC
CSVGAPGNYEQYF
>TRBJ2-5|-|TRBV4-1|-
TGCGCCAGCAGCCAAGTCCGAAGTAGGGTTGAAGAGACCCAGTACTTC
CASSQVRSRVEETQYF
>TRBJ1-1|-|TRBV7-6|-
TGTGCCAGCAGCTTAGGGACAGTAGGCACTGAAGCTTTCTTT
CASSLGTVGTEAFF
>TRBJ2-1|-|TRBV6-6|TRBD2
TGTGCCAGCAGGCTAGCGGGGGACAATGAGCAGTTCTTC
CASRLAGDNEQFF
>TRBJ2-3|-|TRBV6-6|-
TGTGCCAGCAGTAACACCGGGACTCACGCAGATACGCAGTATTTT
CASSNTGTHADTQYF
>TRBJ2-5|-|TRBV2|-
TGTGCCAGCAGTGTTCTGAGGGAGGAGGCTCAAGAGACCCAGTACTTC
CASSVLREEAQETQYF
>TRBJ1-5|-|TRBV4-1|-
TGCGCCAGCAGCCAAGACACGCGAGGCAATCAGCCCCAGCATTTT
CASSQDTRGNQPQHF
>TRBJ2-3|-|TRBV28|-
TGTGCCAGCAGATCCAGGGACACAGATACGCAGTATTTT
CASRSRDTDTQYF
>TRBJ2-2|-|TRBV7-2|-
TGTGCCAGCAGCTTAGTGCAGACCGGGGAGCTGTTTTTT
CASSLVQTGELFF
>TRBJ1-5|-|TRBV4-1|-
TGCGCCAGCAGCCAAGATCAGGGTAGTCAGCCCCAGCATTTT
CASSQDQGSQPQHF
>TRBJ2-2|few|TRBV7-2|-
TGTGCCAGCAGCTTATATCCTCCCGGGGAGCTGTTTTTT
CASSLYPPGELFF
>TRBJ2-7|-|TRBV11-2|-
TGTGCCAGCAGCTGGACCTACGAGCAGTACTTC
CASSWTYEQYF
>TRBJ2-1|-|TRBV19|-
TGTGCCAGTAGTATAGGGTCCAGAAATAACAATGAGCAGTTCTTC
CASSIGSRNNNEQFF
>TRBJ2-2|-|TRBV7-9|TRBD2
TGTGCCAGCATGAGGCTAGCGGACAACACCGGGGAGCTGTTTTTT
CASMRLADNTGELFF
>TRBJ2-7|few|TRBV5-4|-
TGTGCCAGCAGCTTGTCGACAGGAGCCTACGAGCAGTACTTC
CASSLSTGAYEQYF
>TRBJ2-1|few|TRBV29-1|-
TGCAGCGCCCTGGGGTACAATGAGCAGTTCTTC
CSALGYNEQFF
>TRBJ1-1|few|TRBV5-1|-
TGCGCCAGCAGCTCGGGACGGAGGAACACTGAAGCTTTCTTT
CASSSGRRNTEAFF
>TRBJ2-7|-|TRBV29-1|-
TGCAGCGTTGGGAAAGGGGCTTACGAGCAGTACTTC
CSVGKGAYEQYF
>TRBJ2-2|-|TRBV6-1|-
TGTGCCAGCAGTGAAGTAGGGACAAAAACCGGGGAGCTGTTTTTT
CASSEVGTKTGELFF
>TRBJ2-7|-|TRBV11-2|-
TGTGCCAGCAGCAACCTTTACGAGCAGTACTTC
CASSNLYEQYF
>TRBJ2-4|-|TRBV28|-
TGTGCCAGCAGTCCCGGTCAGGGCGTAGGGCCTCAGTACTTC
CASSPGQGVGPQYF
>TRBJ2-1|few|TRBV29-1|-
TGCAGTGTAGAGGACGACAATGAGCAGTTCTTC
CSVEDDNEQFF
>TRBJ2-7|-|TRBV7-9|TRBD2
TGTGCCAGCAGCTTTTCACCCAGGACTAGCGGGCACTACGAGCAGTACTTC
CASSFSPRTSGHYEQYF
>TRBJ1-6|few|TRBV29-1|TRBD1
TGCAGCGTTGTCTGGACAGGGATTAATTCACCCCTCCACTTT
CSVVWTGINSPLHF
>TRBJ1-2|-|TRBV29-1|-
TGCAGCGTTGAAGGTAGTCAGACGCGCTATGGCTACACCTTC
CSVEGSQTRYGYTF
>TRBJ1-1|-|TRBV7-3|-
TGTGCCAGCAGCCCGACGGAAACGAACACTGAAGCTTTCTTT
CASSPTETNTEAFF
>TRBJ2-1|-|TRBV5-4|TRBD1
TGTGCCAGCAGCCCCGCAGGGGGCAGTGAGCAGTTCTTC
CASSPAGGSEQFF
>TRBJ2-7|-|TRBV7-2|-
TGTGCCAGCAGCTTAACACCGCTCGTGTACGAGCAGTACTTC
CASSLTPLVYEQYF
>TRBJ2-1|few|TRBV27|-
TGTGCCAGCAGTTTAAGTTCGAGCAATGAGCAGTTCTTC
CASSLSSSNEQFF
>TRBJ2-7|-|TRBV7-9|-
TGTGCCAGCAGCTTAGTGCGGGACGAGCAGTACTTC
CASSLVRDEQYF
>TRBJ1-1|few|TRBV9|-
TGTGCCAGCAGCGACACAGGGAGCGACACTGAAGCTTTCTTT
CASSDTGSDTEAFF
>TRBJ2-2|-|TRBV9|TRBD1
TGTGCCAGCAGCGGGAGACAGGGCGGGCCCGGGGAGCTGTTTTTT
CASSGRQGGPGELFF
>TRBJ2-2|few|TRBV4-3|TRBD2
TGCGCCAGCAGCCAAGCCGGCCGACTAGCGGGAGTTCGCGGCGGGGAGCTGTTTTTT
CASSQAGRLAGVRGGELFF
>TRBJ2-7|-|TRBV13|-
TGTGCCAGCAGCTTCACAGGGCCCGAGCAGTACTTC
CASSFTGPEQYF
>TRBJ2-5|-|TRBV4-2|TRBD2
TGTGCCAGCAGCCAACCGGGACTAAGTGACGAGACCCAGTACTTC
CASSQPGLSDETQYF
>TRBJ2-1|-|TRBV6-6|-
TGTGCCAGCAGCAACTCCGGACTCCCACTCAATGAGCAGTTCTTC
CASSNSGLPLNEQFF
>TRBJ1-5|-|TRBV2|TRBD1
TGTGCCAGCAGCCGACAGGGGAGGCTCAATCAGCCCCAGCATTTT
CASSRQGRLNQPQHF
>TRBJ2-1|-|TRBV5-1|-
TGCGCCAGCAGCTTGGGGCCGGGACACAGCTCCTACAATGAGCAGTTCTTC
CASSLGPGHSSYNEQFF
>TRBJ2-7|once|TRBV9|TRBD1
TGTGCCAGCAGCGGACAGGGTTACGAGCAGTACTTC
CASSGQGYEQYF
>TRBJ2-5|-|TRBV7-2|-
TGTGCCAGCAGCCCAGGGTCGCGGTATCAACAAGAGACCCAGTACTTC
CASSPGSRYQQETQYF
>TRBJ2-7|-|TRBV7-2|TRBD1
TGTGCCAGCAGCGTAAAAGGGACAGGTCTCTCCTACGAGCAGTACTTC
CASSVKGTGLSYEQYF
>TRBJ1-1|-|TRBV5-1|-
TGCGCCAGCAGCTTCCCGGGGGATGGGTATCGCGTCACTGAAGCTTTCTTT
CASSFPGDGYRVTEAFF
>TRBJ2-3|-|TRBV7-8|TRBD2
TGTGCCAGCAGCTTATCGGCCCGCGGGAGGGCGGGTGCAGATACGCAGTATTTT
CASSLSARGRAGADTQYF
>TRBJ2-5|-|TRBV25-1|-
TGTGCCAGCAGTGTGGCGGGCCTGGGGACCCAGTACTTC
CASSVAGLGTQYF
>TRBJ2-1|few|TRBV5-1|TRBD2
TGCGCCAGCGGCCCTAGCGGTGAGCAGTTCTTC
CASGPSGEQFF
>TRBJ2-1|few|TRBV9|TRBD2
TGTGCCAGCAGCCCCGAAGCGGGAGGGCCTATAGATGAGCAGTTCTTC
CASSPEAGGPIDEQFF